These T cell receptor beta chains were read from a single sample in a study of identical twins. TCRdb recomputed calls from the 5' RACE reads with MiXCR, one row per CDR3 protein. The repertoire has about 570,000 distinct CDR3 sequences, more than 9% of them found once; the top ten carry 2.5% to 3%. The data also belong to a second study, concerning yellow fever vaccine responses in identical twins.

Sequences were obtained from PBMCs. Receptors originate from a woman between 18 and 29 years old in good health. Each CDR3 is given with its conserved first and last residue. Fields, in order: V gene, J gene, clone size, D gene, CDR3 DNA, CDR3 protein. The D gene is left open where the match is weak. Size values are once, few and many counts, or a class for expanded clones, and some rows have none.

TRBV11-2	TRBJ2-5	few	TRBD2	TGTGCCAGCAGCCCCGGTGTACTAGCGGGGGGGCGCGAGACCCAGTACTTC	CASSPGVLAGGRETQYF
TRBV20-1	TRBJ2-7	few	TRBD2	TGCAGTGCTAAGACGGGAGGGATCTTCTACGAGCAGTACTTC	CSAKTGGIFYEQYF
TRBV20-1	TRBJ2-2	many	TRBD2	TGCAGTGCTAGGGCCAGCGGGAGGCCTAACACCGGGGAGCTGTTTTTT	CSARASGRPNTGELFF
TRBV4-3	TRBJ2-7	many	TRBD2	TGCGCCAGCAGCCAAGAACGGGGAGGGTATCCCTACGAGCAGTACTTC	CASSQERGGYPYEQYF
TRBV6-1	TRBJ2-1	NA	TRBD1	TGTGCCAGCAGAACGGGACAGGTCCATGGCAATGAGCAGTTCTTC	CASRTGQVHGNEQFF
TRBV4-3	TRBJ2-2	many	NA	TGCGCCAGCAGCCAAGCGGAACGGGAGTCCGGGGAGCTGTTTTTT	CASSQAERESGELFF
TRBV20-1	TRBJ2-3	NA	TRBD2	TGCAGTGCTAGCCCCTCGACTAGCGGAAAACTCACAGATACGCAGTATTTT	CSASPSTSGKLTDTQYF
TRBV7-2	TRBJ2-5	few	TRBD2	TGTGCCAGCAGCTTATCTAGCGGGAGGGCCGGGGAGACCCAGTACTTC	CASSLSSGRAGETQYF
TRBV6-2/TRBV6-3	TRBJ2-1	NA	NA	TGTGCCGGCAGTTACGGGGTAGCGCTCAATGAGCAGTTCTTC	CAGSYGVALNEQFF
TRBV7-9	TRBJ2-5	many	NA	TGTGCCAGCAGCTTAGCCTCTTGGGGGGCCAATGAGACCCAGTACTTC	CASSLASWGANETQYF
TRBV6-5	TRBJ2-7	NA	TRBD2	TGTGCCAGCAGTTGGCGGGGGGCCTACGAGCAGTACTTC	CASSWRGAYEQYF
TRBV7-2	TRBJ2-2	few	NA	TGTGCCAGCAGCTCTTTAGGGACCGGGGAGCTGTTTTTT	CASSSLGTGELFF
TRBV29-1	TRBJ1-2	NA	NA	TGCAGCGTTGAACCGGGGGATGGCTACACCTTC	CSVEPGDGYTF
TRBV28	TRBJ2-5	few	NA	TGTGCCAGCACCCAGACAATCCGCCAAGAGACCCAGTACTTC	CASTQTIRQETQYF
TRBV5-1	TRBJ2-5	NA	NA	TGCGCCAGCAGCTTGCGAGTGGTTGGGGTCCAAGAGACCCAGTACTTC	CASSLRVVGVQETQYF